Shown below are 27 T cell receptor beta chains from a single sample sequenced in a study of neoadjuvant anti-PD-1 for oral cavity cancer. TCRdb's copy holds only in-frame clones and misses some; the assay was immunoSEQ multiplex PCR. The sample has tens of thousands of clones, 85% seen once. Stated time point: after neoadjuvant nivolumab, at surgical resection. Specimen: PBMCs, collected after nivolumab (anti-PD-1) treatment. The receptor source for this set is a person aged 35 to 85 with oral cavity squamous cell carcinoma.

The chain uses TRBV6-1 and TRBJ2-2, with 10 bases matching TRBD1. Germline assignment: CDR1 MNHNS and CDR2 SASEGT. CDR3 size: 15 residues. V lost 3 bases, J lost 8 bases, and 6 bases stayed unmatched. The CDR3 DNA follows: TGTGCCAGCAGTGAGACAGGGGGCGGGCTGGGGGAGCTGTTTTTT. Its translation is CASSETGGGLGELFF.

The chain joins TRBV2 to TRBJ2-5; TRBD2 aligns across 9 bases. Trimming at V came to 8 bases and at J to 2 bases, leaving 15 bases not matched to a gene. Germline V lookup: CDR1 SNHLY, CDR2 FYNNEI. The CDR3 runs 17 residues. CDR3 coding DNA: TGTGCCAGCGGGCCGGGAGGTAGCGGGAGTTATCAAGAGACCCAGTACTTC. It is translated as CASGPGGSGSYQETQYF.

Turning to this clone: Within the sample, other DNA sequences also encode this same CDR3. The chain couples TRBV6-5 to TRBJ1-1; D unresolved. The length of the CDR3 is 13 residues. Germline CDR1 MNHEY, CDR2 SVGAGI. Trimming pared 0 bases from V and 1 base from J, leaving 3 bases between. This CDR3 reads CASSYSRNTEAFF. The CDR3 coding sequence is TGTGCCAGCAGTTACTCGCGGAACACTGAAGCTTTCTTT.

The V gene is TRBV7-9, the J gene TRBJ1-2, with 7 bases lining up with TRBD1. V was pared by 0 bases and J by 8 bases, with 3 bases of the junction left unmatched. Per germline, CDR1 SEHNR and CDR2 FQNEAQ (reference sequence). The CDR3 covers 13 residues. CDR3 sequence (DNA): TGTGCCAGCAGCTTAGCGGGGACAGACGGCTACACCTTC. It encodes CASSLAGTDGYTF.

The chain combines TRBV5-1 with TRBJ1-3; 9 nucleotides match TRBD1. In germline, CDR1 is SGHRS, CDR2 YFSETQ. After removal of 2 bases from V and 2 bases from J, the junction contained 2 bases not matched to a gene. The CDR3 has 15 amino acids. CDR3 bases: TGCGCCAGCAGCTTATGGACAGGGGCTGGAAACACCATATATTTT. Amino acid sequence: CASSLWTGAGNTIYF.

The chain recombines TRBV2 with TRBJ2-5; TRBD1 matches at 8 bases. The J segment lost 6 bases and the V segment lost 5 bases, leaving 11 bases of the junction unmatched. The length of the CDR3 is 15 residues. Looked up from germline, CDR1 is SNHLY and CDR2 is FYNNEI. In DNA form, the CDR3 reads TGTGCCAGCAGTCAAGTCAGTGGACAGGGCCAGACCCAGTACTTC. It specifies CASSQVSGQGQTQYF.

The V gene is TRBV7-9, the J gene TRBJ2-7, with 9 bases fitting TRBD1. The CDR3 sequence is 16 residues long. Germline assignment: CDR1 SEHNR and CDR2 FQNEAQ (reference sequence). With 4 bases clipped from V and 0 bases from J, the junction kept 7 bases outside the gene matches. CDR3: CASSSNWGQGSYEQYF. CDR3 DNA: TGTGCCAGCAGCTCCAACTGGGGACAGGGCTCCTACGAGCAGTACTTC.

The chain links TRBV6-5 to TRBJ2-7; D perhaps matches TRBD1 (5 bases). The CDR3 is made up of 12 amino acids. V dropped 8 bases and J dropped 6 bases, with 14 bases sitting between them. Germline V gene data show CDR1 as MNHEY and CDR2 as SVGAGI. In DNA form, the CDR3 reads TGTGCCAGCTGTGGGGCTCCAGGCGAGCAGTACTTC. Encoded protein: CASCGAPGEQYF.

This chain uses TRBV27 with TRBJ1-5, with 8 positions matching TRBD1. CDR3 length equals 15 residues. Germline V CDR1 and CDR2: MNHEY, SMNVEV (reference sequence). V lost 6 bases and J lost 1; bases outside the gene matches: 5. CDR3 residues: CASSQGAGSNQPQHF. CDR3 nucleotides: TGTGCCAGCAGCCAGGGGGCGGGGAGCAATCAGCCCCAGCATTTT.

V is TRBV7-8 and J is TRBJ2-1; the match to TRBD1 covers 10 bases. V shed 7 bases and J 5 bases; nucleotides not matched to a gene: 11. Looked up from germline, CDR1 is SGHVS and CDR2 is FQNEAQ. This CDR3 is built from 16 residues. The CDR3 reads CASNQRGGQGNNEQFF. The CDR3 nucleotides are TGTGCCAGCAACCAACGTGGGGGACAGGGGAACAATGAGCAGTTCTTC.

The rearrangement joins TRBV25-1 to TRBJ1-2, with 7 bases identical to TRBD1. This CDR3 is 17 amino acids long. From germline, CDR1 is MGHDK and CDR2 SYGVNS. J gave up 0 bases and V 10 bases, and 17 bases lay outside the gene matches. This CDR3 reads CATRDSSLPFPNYGYTF. As DNA, the CDR3 is TGTGCCACCCGGGACAGCAGTTTACCTTTCCCTAACTATGGCTACACCTTC.

J is TRBJ2-2 and V is TRBV19; 8 nucleotides match TRBD1. The CDR3 length is 13 residues. Trimming at V came to 8 bases and at J to 6 bases, leaving 5 bases not matched to a gene. From germline, CDR1 is LNHDA and CDR2 SQIVND (reference sequence). The CDR3 loop is CASGQGLAGELFF. The CDR3 DNA is TGTGCCAGTGGACAGGGCCTGGCCGGGGAGCTGTTTTTT. The complete variable domain, with remaining parts taken from reference TRBV19 and TRBJ2-2, reads DGGITQSPKYLFRKEGQNVTLSCEQNLNHDAMYWYRQDPGQGLRLIYYSQIVNDFQKGDIAEGYSVSREKKESFPLTVTSAQKNPTAFYLCASGQGLAGELFFGEGSRLTVL.

DNA for the CDR3: TGCGCCAGCAGCCTAACTAGCGGGACCTACAATGAGCAGTTCTTC. This sequence encodes CASSLTSGTYNEQFF. This sequence joins TRBV5-1 and TRBJ2-1; 10 bases agree with TRBD2. The CDR3 is 15 residues long. Germline V gene lookup returns CDR1 SGHRS and CDR2 YFSETQ. The trim removed 4 bases at V and 2 bases at J, leaving 3 bases unmatched.

Written as DNA, the CDR3 is TGTGCCAGTAGTACTGAGGCGAACTATGGCTACACCTTC. This gives the protein CASSTEANYGYTF. The chain employs TRBV19 and TRBJ1-2; no reliable D call. Germline V lookup: CDR1 LNHDA, CDR2 SQIVND (reference sequence). V gave up 4 bases and J gave up 2 bases, with 8 bases separating them. The CDR3 is 13 amino acids.

V and J are TRBV9 and TRBJ1-4, with TRBD1 identical over 8 bases. The CDR3 contains 17 residues. Germline CDR1 and CDR2: SGDLS and YYNGEE. Trimming removed 1 base from V and 5 bases from J; junction bases left unmatched: 10. The CDR3 nucleotides read TGTGCCAGCAGCGTAAGTGCAGGGGGCGGTCTCAATGAAAAACTGTTTTTT. Its translation: CASSVSAGGGLNEKLFF.

The V gene is TRBV27, the J gene TRBJ2-1; D uncertain. The CDR3 loop spans 15 amino acids. CDR1 is MNHEY and CDR2 is SMNVEV in the germline V gene (reference sequence). Trimming removed 8 bases at V and 6 bases at J, with 20 bases between. The DNA of the CDR3 is TGTGCCAGCGCCCAAGGGCTCCCCCCGATCAATGAGCAGTTCTTC. The encoded protein is CASAQGLPPINEQFF.

V usage is TRBV10-1 and J usage is TRBJ2-5, with D perhaps TRBD2 (6 bases). The germline CDR1 and CDR2 sequences are WNHNN and SYGVQD (reference sequence). Trimming removed 6 bases at V and 6 bases at J, with 17 bases between. The CDR3 runs 14 residues. CDR3 residues: CASSPDAGSKTQYF. The DNA for the CDR3 is TGCGCCAGCAGCCCGGACGCGGGGAGTAAGACCCAGTACTTC.

The chain employs TRBV6-1 and TRBJ2-1, with D perhaps TRBD2 (5 bases). V dropped 2 bases and J dropped 0 bases, with 14 bases sitting between them. The CDR3 is 17 residues long. CDR1 is MNHNS, CDR2 SASEGT, per germline. CDR3 DNA: TGTGCCAGCAGTGAATTCGAGGGTAGTAGCTCCTACAATGAGCAGTTCTTC. Translated, it gives CASSEFEGSSSYNEQFF.

The chain couples TRBV5-4 to TRBJ2-1; 11 nucleotides match TRBD2. After removal of 3 bases from V and 6 bases from J, the junction contained 5 bases not matched to a gene. Germline assignment: CDR1 SGHNT and CDR2 YYREEE (reference sequence). The CDR3 has 15 amino acids. CDR3 loop: CASSYGTSGGNEQFF. Written as DNA, the CDR3 is TGTGCCAGCAGCTACGGGACTAGCGGCGGCAATGAGCAGTTCTTC.

CDR3 nucleotide sequence: TGTGCCAGCAGCTTAGGGGGACAGGGGATTGCTACGCAGTATTTT. As protein: CASSLGGQGIATQYF. The chain is built from TRBV11-2 and TRBJ2-3; 10 bases line up with TRBD1. The junction had 6 bases not matched to a gene; V was cut back by 1 base and J by 8 bases. CDR3 length equals 15 residues. The germline V gene encodes CDR1 SGHAT and CDR2 FQNNGV. Full variable domain (outside the CDR3, taken from reference TRBV11-2 and TRBJ2-3): EAGVAQSPRYKIIEKRQSVAFWCNPISGHATLYWYQQILGQGPKLLIQFQNNGVVDDSQLPKDRFSAERLKGVDSTLKIQPAKLEDSAVYLCASSLGGQGIATQYFGPGTRLTVL.

The chain links TRBV29-1 to TRBJ2-3, with 9 bases that match TRBD2. Trimming removed 0 bases from V and 5 bases from J; junction bases left unmatched: 12. This CDR3 comprises 17 residues. Germline values: CDR1 SQVTM, CDR2 ANQGSEA. The CDR3 DNA reads TGCAGCGTTGAAGATAGGGGGGTAGCGGGAGCTCTAGATACGCAGTATTTT. Protein: CSVEDRGVAGALDTQYF.

The chain combines TRBV30 with TRBJ2-5; D is possibly TRBD2 (6 bases). The CDR3 loop spans 14 amino acids. Germline V gives CDR1 GTSNPN, CDR2 SVGIG (reference sequence). Trimming pared 0 bases from V and 1 base from J, leaving 9 bases between. The CDR3 here is CAWSVGGTQETQYF. The CDR3 nucleotides are TGTGCCTGGAGTGTGGGGGGTACCCAAGAGACCCAGTACTTC. Full variable domain (rest looked up from reference TRBV30 and TRBJ2-5): SQTIHQWPATLVQPVGSPLSLECTVEGTSNPNLYWYRQAAGRGLQLLFYSVGIGQISSEVPQNLSASRPQDRQFILSSKKLLLSDSGFYLCAWSVGGTQETQYFGPGTRLLVL.

The chain couples TRBV19 to TRBJ2-1, with 11 bases identical to TRBD2. This CDR3 has 15 residues. CDR1 and CDR2 (germline): LNHDA, SQIVND (reference sequence). V dropped 3 bases and J dropped 7; count of bases not matched to a gene: 5. Here the CDR3 reads CASSIRLAGGNEQFF. DNA for the CDR3: TGTGCCAGTAGTATTAGGCTAGCGGGAGGTAATGAGCAGTTCTTC.

The rearrangement uses TRBV18 and TRBJ1-5; D might be TRBD1 (5 bases). Per the germline V gene, CDR1 is KGHSH and CDR2 is LQKENI. This CDR3 has 15 amino acids. V gave up 6 bases and J gave up 3 bases, with 15 bases separating them. CDR3 region: CASSETKGINQPQHF. The DNA of the CDR3 is TGTGCCAGCTCGGAGACTAAGGGGATCAATCAGCCCCAGCATTTT.

The chain combines TRBV14 with TRBJ2-7, with a weak D call TRBD1 (6 bases). Germline values: CDR1 SGHDN, CDR2 FVKESK. Trimming took off 6 bases at V and 7 bases at J, with 22 bases between the two ends. This CDR3 has 15 residues. CDR3 DNA sequence: TGTGCCAGCAGGCAAACCGGGACGGGCAGGGGTGAGCAGTACTTC. Its protein product is CASRQTGTGRGEQYF.

The V gene is TRBV5-1, the J gene TRBJ2-5, with TRBD1 identical over 12 bases. Germline-derived CDR1 and CDR2 are SGHRS and YFSETQ. The CDR3 runs to 16 residues. With V trimmed by 2 bases and J by 4 bases, 6 bases remained unmatched. The DNA for the CDR3 is TGCGCCAGCAGCTTTTTAGGGACAGGGGGCATAGAGACCCAGTACTTC. It codes for CASSFLGTGGIETQYF.

The chain recombines TRBV13 with TRBJ2-7, with D perhaps TRBD1 (6 bases). Germline V gene sequence: CDR1 PRHDT, CDR2 FYEKMQ (reference sequence). Trimming took off 5 bases at V and 6 bases at J, with 11 bases between the two ends. This CDR3 has 12 residues. This chain's CDR3 is CASSDPGAEQYF. CDR3 DNA sequence: TGTGCCAGCAGCGACCCAGGGGCCGAGCAGTACTTC. Variable domain in full (rest from reference TRBV13 and TRBJ2-7): AAGVIQSPRHLIKEKRETATLKCYPIPRHDTVYWYQQGPGQDPQFLISFYEKMQSDKGSIPDRFSAQQFSDYHSELNMSSLELGDSALYFCASSDPGAEQYFGPGTRLTVT.